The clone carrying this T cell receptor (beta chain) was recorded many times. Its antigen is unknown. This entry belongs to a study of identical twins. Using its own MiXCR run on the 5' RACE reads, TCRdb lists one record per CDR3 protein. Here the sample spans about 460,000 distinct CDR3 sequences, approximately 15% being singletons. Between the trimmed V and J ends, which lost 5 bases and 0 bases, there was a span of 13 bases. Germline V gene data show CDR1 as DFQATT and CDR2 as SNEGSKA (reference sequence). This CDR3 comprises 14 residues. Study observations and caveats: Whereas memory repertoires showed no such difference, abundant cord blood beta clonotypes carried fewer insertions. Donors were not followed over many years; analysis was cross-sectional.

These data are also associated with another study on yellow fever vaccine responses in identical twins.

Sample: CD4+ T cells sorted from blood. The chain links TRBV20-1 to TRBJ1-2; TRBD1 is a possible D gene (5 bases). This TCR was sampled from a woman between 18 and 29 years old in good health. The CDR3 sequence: CSALKTATNYGYTF. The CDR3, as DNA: TGCAGTGCTCTTAAGACAGCGACTAACTATGGCTACACCTTC.